The present T cell receptor beta chain was sequenced within a study of control samples from healthy donors and cancer patients. The assay was immunoSEQ multiplex PCR, and TCRdb's table has in-frame clones only and misses some. The sample includes some 48,000 clones, over 90% of them seen just once. The germline V and J ends were trimmed by 0 bases and 3 bases, with 9 bases remaining between them. The CDR3 runs to 14 residues. Per the germline V gene, CDR1 is MNHNY and CDR2 is SVGAGI (reference sequence). The specimen was PBMCs. V is TRBV6-6 and J is TRBJ2-7; D unresolved. The origin of this receptor is a woman aged 45-59 years with head and neck cancer. CDR3 bases: TGTGCCAGCAGTTACTCAGGCCAGCTCTACGAGCAGTACTTC. Protein: CASSYSGQLYEQYF.